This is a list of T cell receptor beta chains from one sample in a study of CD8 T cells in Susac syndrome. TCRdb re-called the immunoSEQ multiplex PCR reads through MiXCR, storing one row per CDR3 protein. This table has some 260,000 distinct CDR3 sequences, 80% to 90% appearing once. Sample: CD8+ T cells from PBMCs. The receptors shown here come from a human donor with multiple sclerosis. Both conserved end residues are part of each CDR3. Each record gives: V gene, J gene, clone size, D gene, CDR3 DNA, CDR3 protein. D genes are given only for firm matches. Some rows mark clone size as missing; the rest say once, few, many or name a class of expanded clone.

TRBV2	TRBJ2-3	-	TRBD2	TGTGCCAGCGGGGGACTAGCGAAGTATTTT	CASGGLAKYF
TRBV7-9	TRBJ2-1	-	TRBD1	TGTGCCAGCAGCCAACCTCAGGGGGCCGATGAGCAGTTCTTC	CASSQPQGADEQFF
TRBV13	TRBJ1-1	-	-	TGTGCCAGCAGCTTAATGAAAATGAACACTGAAGCTTTCTTT	CASSLMKMNTEAFF
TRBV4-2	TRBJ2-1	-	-	TGTGCCAGCAGCCAAGGGACCGGGACAAGAAATGAGCAGTTCTTC	CASSQGTGTRNEQFF
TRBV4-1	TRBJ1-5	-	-	TGCGCCAGCAGCCAAGATGGGGGCTGGGGCAATCAGCCCCAGCATTTT	CASSQDGGWGNQPQHF
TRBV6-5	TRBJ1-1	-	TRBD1	TGTGCCAGCAGTAACTCCAACAGGGGGCCGGGCACTGAAGCTTTCTTT	CASSNSNRGPGTEAFF
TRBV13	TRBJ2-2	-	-	TGTGCCAGCTGCCATGGTGCCGGGGAGCTGTTTTTT	CASCHGAGELFF
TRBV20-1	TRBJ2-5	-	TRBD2	TGCAGTGCCCGACCTCGTAGCGGGAGGGTGTACCAAGAGACCCAGTACTTC	CSARPRSGRVYQETQYF
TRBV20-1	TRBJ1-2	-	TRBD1	TGCAGTGCCTTGATAGGACAGGACGGGGGCTACACCTTC	CSALIGQDGGYTF
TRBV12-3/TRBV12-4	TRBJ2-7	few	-	TGTGCCAGCAGCCGCGGGACCAGAGAATTTGCTTCCTACGAGCAGTACTTC	CASSRGTREFASYEQYF